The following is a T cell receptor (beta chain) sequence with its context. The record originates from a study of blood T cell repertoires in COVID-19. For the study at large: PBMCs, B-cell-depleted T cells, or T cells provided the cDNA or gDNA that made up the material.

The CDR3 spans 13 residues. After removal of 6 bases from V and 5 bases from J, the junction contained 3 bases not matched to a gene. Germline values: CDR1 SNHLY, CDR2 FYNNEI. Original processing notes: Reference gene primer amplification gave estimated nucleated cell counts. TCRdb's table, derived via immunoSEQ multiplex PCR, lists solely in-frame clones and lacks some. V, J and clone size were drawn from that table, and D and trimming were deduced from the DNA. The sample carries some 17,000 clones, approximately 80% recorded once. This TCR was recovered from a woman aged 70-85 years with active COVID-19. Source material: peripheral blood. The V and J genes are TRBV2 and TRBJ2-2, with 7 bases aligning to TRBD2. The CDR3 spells CASSGRITGELFF. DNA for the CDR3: TGTGCCAGCAGCGGGAGGATAACCGGGGAGCTGTTTTTT.